The clone carrying this T cell receptor beta chain was observed a few times. Its cognate antigen is unknown. Assay used: immunoSEQ multiplex PCR; TCRdb lists only in-frame clones, some missing. The sample has over 10,000 clones; more than 80% are singletons. Selected pancreatic ductal adenocarcinoma patients had undergone surgery without neoadjuvant therapy. The CDR3 extends over 14 amino acids. Trimming removed 3 bases from V and 3 bases from J, with 12 bases in between. Germline-derived CDR1 and CDR2 are SGDLS and YYNGEE. The data stem from a study of T cells in pancreatic ductal adenocarcinoma. Study results and limitations: No significant tumor-blood clonality difference; means were about 0.11 and 0.078.

This chain joins TRBV9 and TRBJ1-1; TRBD1 is a possible D gene (6 bases). This clonotype originated in a human donor with pancreatic ductal adenocarcinoma. The specimen sequenced was PBMCs. The CDR3 coding sequence is TGTGCCAGCAGCGCTAGGGGGACGGACACTGAAGCTTTCTTT. Protein sequence: CASSARGTDTEAFF. The full variable domain, with the rest looked up from reference TRBV9 and TRBJ1-1, is DSGVTQTPKHLITATGQRVTLRCSPRSGDLSVYWYQQSLDQGLQFLIQYYNGEERAKGNILERFSAQQFPDLHSELNLSSLELGDSALYFCASSARGTDTEAFFGQGTRLTVV.